This is a list of T cell receptor beta chains from one sample in a study of PD-L1 blockade in urothelial cancer. Profiling relied on immunoSEQ multiplex PCR, and the TCRdb table lists in-frame clones only, not all of them. The sample has about 120,000 clones, about 82% seen once. Sequenced here: PBMCs, sampled around atezolizumab (anti-PD-L1) treatment. These receptors came from a man aged 45 to 65 with urothelial cancer. Both conserved end residues are trimmed from each CDR3. Each record gives: CDR3 protein, clone size, V gene, J gene. Size tells how often a clone was seen (once, few, many) or the class of an expanded clone, and some rows leave it out.

cdr3_aa: ARSLGGLGQGSEQY; clone_size: -; v_call: TRBV5-3; j_call: TRBJ2-7
cdr3_aa: AWSLSQVYSYEQY; clone_size: -; v_call: TRBV30; j_call: TRBJ2-7
cdr3_aa: AISLSGGSYNEQF; clone_size: -; v_call: TRBV10-3; j_call: TRBJ2-1
cdr3_aa: ASREGQGVNQPQH; clone_size: -; v_call: TRBV6-6; j_call: TRBJ1-5
cdr3_aa: ASSLGLWDIQY; clone_size: few; v_call: TRBV7-9; j_call: TRBJ2-4
cdr3_aa: ASSLGGLAGAYEQY; clone_size: -; v_call: TRBV5-1; j_call: TRBJ2-7
cdr3_aa: ASSSGVWSPLH; clone_size: -; v_call: TRBV27; j_call: TRBJ1-6
cdr3_aa: ASSAQRQGNTGELF; clone_size: -; v_call: TRBV9; j_call: TRBJ2-2
cdr3_aa: AWSVQGASRTEAF; clone_size: few; v_call: TRBV30; j_call: TRBJ1-1
cdr3_aa: ASSYSNSGNEQF; clone_size: -; v_call: TRBV6-5; j_call: TRBJ2-1
cdr3_aa: ASTHRGRGTDTQY; clone_size: few; v_call: TRBV27; j_call: TRBJ2-3
cdr3_aa: ASSLSGTADGYT; clone_size: -; v_call: TRBV5-1; j_call: TRBJ1-2
cdr3_aa: ATRREGMSEKLF; clone_size: -; v_call: TRBV27; j_call: TRBJ1-4
cdr3_aa: ASSSGRASSGNTIY; clone_size: -; v_call: TRBV14; j_call: TRBJ1-3
cdr3_aa: ASSLDLAGSTYEQY; clone_size: -; v_call: TRBV5-1; j_call: TRBJ2-7
cdr3_aa: ASRDGQAGYGYT; clone_size: -; v_call: TRBV6-5; j_call: TRBJ1-2
cdr3_aa: ASSSSGQGTGELF; clone_size: -; v_call: TRBV6-5; j_call: TRBJ2-2
cdr3_aa: ATSLRQGANTGELF; clone_size: -; v_call: TRBV15; j_call: TRBJ2-2
cdr3_aa: GGETQY; clone_size: many; v_call: TRBV7-8; j_call: TRBJ2-5
cdr3_aa: ATRGQAYGYT; clone_size: -; v_call: TRBV28; j_call: TRBJ1-2
cdr3_aa: ASSPRRGNYEQY; clone_size: once; v_call: TRBV14; j_call: TRBJ2-7
cdr3_aa: ASSPRETGDNQPQH; clone_size: once; v_call: TRBV4-1; j_call: TRBJ1-5
cdr3_aa: ASSLSQGETQY; clone_size: -; v_call: TRBV5-4; j_call: TRBJ2-5
cdr3_aa: ASSPGSSYNEQF; clone_size: few; v_call: TRBV5-1; j_call: TRBJ2-1
cdr3_aa: ASSAPGTSGGKTYNEQF; clone_size: -; v_call: TRBV2; j_call: TRBJ2-1
cdr3_aa: SVKGAEQY; clone_size: few; v_call: TRBV20-1; j_call: TRBJ2-7
cdr3_aa: ASSIYRTMGSNPEAF; clone_size: -; v_call: TRBV19; j_call: TRBJ1-1
cdr3_aa: ASTTGELF; clone_size: -; v_call: TRBV7-3; j_call: TRBJ2-2
cdr3_aa: ASSSRTSDYNEQF; clone_size: -; v_call: TRBV7-3; j_call: TRBJ2-1
cdr3_aa: ASSFLAGGLRGTGELF; clone_size: -; v_call: TRBV28; j_call: TRBJ2-2
cdr3_aa: ASSSSGVDYGYT; clone_size: -; v_call: TRBV5-4; j_call: TRBJ1-2